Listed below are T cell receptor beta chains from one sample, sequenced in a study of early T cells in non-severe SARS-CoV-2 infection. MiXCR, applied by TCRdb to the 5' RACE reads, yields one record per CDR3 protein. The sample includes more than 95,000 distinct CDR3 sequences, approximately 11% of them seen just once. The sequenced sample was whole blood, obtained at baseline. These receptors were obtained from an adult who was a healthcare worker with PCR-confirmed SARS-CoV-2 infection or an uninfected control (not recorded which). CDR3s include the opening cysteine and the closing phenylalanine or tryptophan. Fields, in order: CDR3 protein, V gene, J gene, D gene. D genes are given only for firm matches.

CDR3aa: CASSPIAFEQYF; v_gene: TRBV27; j_gene: TRBJ2-7; d_gene: -
CDR3aa: CASSPGQGRGNEQFF; v_gene: TRBV5-1; j_gene: TRBJ2-1; d_gene: TRBD1
CDR3aa: CASSESFGWTSENQKPGDEQFF; v_gene: TRBV10-1; j_gene: TRBJ2-1; d_gene: -
CDR3aa: CASSHRTGTNIEAFF; v_gene: TRBV12-3/TRBV12-4; j_gene: TRBJ1-1; d_gene: TRBD1
CDR3aa: CASSLKGQGSYEQYF; v_gene: TRBV27; j_gene: TRBJ2-7; d_gene: -
CDR3aa: CASSSGQGAGTEAFF; v_gene: TRBV7-2; j_gene: TRBJ1-1; d_gene: TRBD1
CDR3aa: CSAKKRTEVGYEQYF; v_gene: TRBV20-1; j_gene: TRBJ2-7; d_gene: -
CDR3aa: CASSLGRAPNSPLHF; v_gene: TRBV11-2; j_gene: TRBJ1-6; d_gene: -
CDR3aa: CASSIRGGSFYEQYF; v_gene: TRBV19; j_gene: TRBJ2-7; d_gene: -
CDR3aa: CASSYKWGDTQYF; v_gene: TRBV7-6; j_gene: TRBJ2-3; d_gene: -
CDR3aa: CASTGIGFGGELFF; v_gene: TRBV27; j_gene: TRBJ2-2; d_gene: -
CDR3aa: CSVEGDMSTDTQYF; v_gene: TRBV29-1; j_gene: TRBJ2-3; d_gene: -
CDR3aa: CATSRGNTDTQYF; v_gene: TRBV10-3; j_gene: TRBJ2-3; d_gene: -
CDR3aa: CASSQAPGEGGYTF; v_gene: TRBV3-1; j_gene: TRBJ1-2; d_gene: -
CDR3aa: CASRAGTGGNYGYTF; v_gene: TRBV10-2; j_gene: TRBJ1-2; d_gene: TRBD1
CDR3aa: CSVATGTVNTEAFF; v_gene: TRBV29-1; j_gene: TRBJ1-1; d_gene: TRBD1
CDR3aa: CASTKLAGDPDTQYF; v_gene: TRBV2; j_gene: TRBJ2-3; d_gene: TRBD2